The 18 T cell receptor delta chains below all came from one sample that was sequenced in a study of gamma delta lymphoproliferative disorders and STAT genes. PBMCs from patients and controls supplied the genomic DNA for sequencing. TCRdb re-called clones from the multiplex PCR reads via CATT. The table shows 1,600 or so delta-chain clones, with 1% to 1.5% occurring only once. Sample: blood. The receptors were gathered from a human donor in good health.

This clone was seen more than once but under ten times. TCRdb pairs this DNA with a much larger clone's protein that differs at residue 7, likely a read error; the protein shown was translated from the DNA. The J gene is TRDJ1, the V gene TRDV2; D is unclear. Germline assignment: CDR1 GEAIGNYY and CDR2 EKD. CDR3 length equals 15 residues. Trimming pared 3 bases from V and 0 bases from J, leaving 13 bases between. CDR3 loop: CACDQLRGYTDKLIF. DNA of the CDR3: TGTGCCTGTGACCAACTGAGGGGCTACACCGATAAACTCATCTTT.

This clone was counted ten times or more. The likely explanation is a read error, given a far larger clone one base away. The same CDR3 is also encoded by other DNA sequences in this sample. The chain has TRDV1 and TRDJ1; TRDD3 matches at 11 bases. The CDR3 totals 19 residues. Germline V lookup: CDR1 TSWWSYY, CDR2 QGS. Trimming at V came to 2 bases and at J to 2 bases, leaving 13 bases not matched to a gene. The CDR3 protein is CALGEFPSLGDTQTDKLIF. DNA of the CDR3: TGTGCTCTTGGGGAATTTCCCTCATTGGGGGATACGCAGACCGATAAACTCATCTTT.

This clone turned up a few times. For this DNA, TCRdb reports the protein of a much larger clone, which diverges at residue 6, most likely from a read error; the protein presented here is translated directly from the DNA. The chain couples TRDV2 to TRDJ1, with no clear D. Trimming took off 3 bases at V and 0 bases at J, with 10 bases between the two ends. This CDR3 comprises 14 residues. Germline CDR1 and CDR2: GEAIGNYY and EKD. The CDR3 DNA sequence: TGTGCCTGTGACGCCGCGCCGTACACCGATAAACTCATCTTT. The encoded protein is CACDAAPYTDKLIF.

This clone was seen a few times. A single base is all that separates this from a far larger clone, so a read error is likely. V usage is TRDV1 and J usage is TRDJ1; 9 bases align to TRDD3. The CDR3 consists of 25 residues. CDR1 and CDR2 from the germline V gene are TSWWSYY and QGS. Trimming removed 1 base from V and 2 bases from J; junction bases left unmatched: 32. The CDR3, as DNA: TGTGCTCTTGGGGAACGGGCTCTAGTTCTCCCACTGGGGGACGTTAACCCATGGGATACCGATAAACTCATCTTT. It yields the protein CALGERALVLPLGDVNPWDTDKLIF.

This clone has only a few counts. The likely explanation is a read error, given a far larger clone one base away. Other nucleotide sequences in the sample specify the same CDR3. This sequence joins TRDV1 and TRDJ2; TRDD2 matches 8 bases. CDR3 length: 20 residues. Germline V gene lookup returns CDR1 TSWWSYY and CDR2 QGS. As DNA, the CDR3 is TGTGCCCTTGGGCCAGAGTTCTTCCTACGAAGGGTTATAGGGGCAGCACAACTCTTCTTT. Translated, it gives CALGPEFFLRRVIGAAQLFF.

The sample holds a few counts of this clone. A far larger clone lies a single base away; this is likely a read error. Other DNA sequences in this sample translate to the same CDR3. This chain connects TRDV2 to TRDJ1; 9 bases are shared with TRDD3. Per germline, CDR1 GEAIGNYY and CDR2 EKD. This CDR3 contains 16 residues. CDR3 DNA sequence: TGTGCCTGTGACTACGCTGGGGGATCCTACACCGATAAACTTATCTTT. It is translated as CACDYAGGSYTDKLIF.

Only a few counts were recorded for this clone. The protein given by TCRdb reflects a much larger clone and differs at residue 9 from this DNA's translation, likely from a read error; the protein shown is the DNA's translation. This chain joins TRDV2 and TRDJ1; 10 nucleotides align to TRDD3. The V gene end was trimmed by 3 bases and the J gene end by 4 bases; junction bases not matched to a gene: 16. Per the germline V gene, CDR1 is GEAIGNYY and CDR2 is EKD. This CDR3 is 18 amino acids long. In DNA form, the CDR3 reads TGTGCCTGTGACTTACTGGGGGATGATACCCGGTTCGTCGATAAACTCATCTTT. This encodes CACDLLGDDTRFVDKLIF.

Notes on this clone: A read error likely explains this, since a far larger clone differs by one base. This sample also contains other DNA sequences that code for the same CDR3. The rearrangement uses TRDV1 and TRDJ1; 11 positions agree with TRDD3. Per germline, CDR1 TSWWSYY and CDR2 QGS. The CDR3 runs to 19 residues. V dropped 6 bases and J dropped 2; count of bases not matched to a gene: 17. DNA of the CDR3: TGTGCTCTTGGTGAATTTCCCTCATTGGGGGATACGCAAACCGATAAACTCATCTTT. Protein product: CALGEFPSLGDTQTDKLIF.

Notes on this clone: A single base is all that separates this from a far larger clone, so a read error is likely. Other nucleotide sequences from this sample produce the same CDR3. The rearrangement uses TRDV2 and TRDJ1; no reliable D call. CDR1 is GEAIGNYY and CDR2 is EKD in the germline V gene. V lost 3 bases, J lost 0 bases, and 16 bases lay in between. This CDR3 is built from 16 residues. The CDR3 sequence: CACDGLLGVYTDKLIF. The CDR3 nucleotides are TGTGCCTGTGACGGATTACTAGGGGTCTACACCGATAAACTCATCTTT.

This clone was found a few times. A far larger clone is off by one base, so a read error is likely. Different DNA sequences within this sample yield the same CDR3. The chain carries TRDV2 and TRDJ1, with 7 bases that match TRDD3. CDR3 length: 16 amino acids. The germline gives CDR1 GEAIGNYY, CDR2 EKD. CDR3 bases: TGTGCCTGCGACACCGGCTGGGGGGTCACCACCGATAAACTCATCTTT. It codes for CACDTGWGVTTDKLIF.

Turning to this clone: The protein recorded in TCRdb matches a much larger clone and deviates from this DNA's translation at residue 8, suggesting a read error; the protein here is obtained by translating the DNA. The chain uses TRDV2 and TRDJ1; 7 bases match TRDD3. Unmatched junction bases numbered 6, after V lost 3 bases and J lost 0 bases. The CDR3 spans 15 residues. Germline V gene data show CDR1 as GEAIGNYY and CDR2 as EKD. For the CDR3, the DNA is TGTGCCTGTGACCAACTGGGGAGCTACACCGATAAACTCATCTTT. As protein: CACDQLGSYTDKLIF.

This clone has a handful of counts. TCRdb attributes to this sequence the protein of a much larger clone, which differs from the DNA translation at residue 7; a read error is likely, and the protein displayed is translated from the DNA. The chain uses TRDV3 and TRDJ1; D unclear. V gave up 4 bases and J gave up 0 bases, with 30 bases separating them. CDR1 and CDR2 (germline): TVYSNPD, GDNSRS (reference sequence). The CDR3 totals 19 residues. In nucleotides, the CDR3 is TGTGCCTCTAGCTACTTCGATCTACTCGGAGGGTCGTACACCGATAAACTCATCTTT. It translates to CASSYFDLLGGSYTDKLIF.

This clone was observed a few times. A far larger clone is just one base off, so this is likely a read error. V gene TRDV1 combines with J gene TRDJ1; 8 bases match TRDD3. The CDR3 covers 25 residues. CDR1 TSWWSYY and CDR2 QGS come from the germline V gene. In DNA form, the CDR3 reads TGTGCTCCTGGGGAACTACATCTATATCCTAAACTGGGGGTTATCAGGGTTCCGAACACCGATAAACTCATCTTT. It codes for CAPGELHLYPKLGVIRVPNTDKLIF.

V usage is TRDV2 and J usage is TRDJ1, with 9 positions matching TRDD3. The ends lost 0 bases at V and 0 bases at J; junction bases unmatched: 4. This CDR3 region has 16 residues. Germline lookup yields CDR1 GEAIGNYY and CDR2 EKD. This CDR3 is CACDTVLGDHTDKLIF. Here the CDR3 DNA reads TGTGCCTGTGACACCGTACTGGGGGACCACACCGATAAACTCATCTTT.

Regarding this clone: Other DNA sequences in this sample translate to the same CDR3. The CDR3 sequence: CACDTVLGVVSTDKLIF. Written as DNA, the CDR3 is TGTGCCTGTGACACCGTACTGGGGGTCGTGAGCACCGATAAACTCATCTTT. This sequence joins TRDV2 and TRDJ1; 8 bases match TRDD3. The germline V gene encodes CDR1 GEAIGNYY and CDR2 EKD. V was clipped by 0 bases and J by 1 base; unmatched bases: 9. There are 17 residues in the CDR3.

This clone showed up just a few times. TCRdb has a much larger clone's protein, which differs at residue 7 from the translation of this DNA, likely because of a read error; what is shown is the protein translated from the DNA. The chain combines TRDV1 with TRDJ1; the match to TRDD3 covers 9 bases. This CDR3 region has 22 residues. Germline CDR1 is TSWWSYY and CDR2 is QGS. J gave up 0 bases and V 4 bases, and 24 bases lay outside the gene matches. The CDR3 here is CALGGTAIPYLLLGDHTDKLIF. CDR3 coding DNA: TGTGCTCTTGGGGGGACAGCGATCCCTTACCTCTTACTGGGGGACCACACCGATAAACTCATCTTT.

This clone was seen a few times. The protein TCRdb lists belongs to a much larger clone and differs from this DNA's translation at residue 13, which points to a read error; the protein shown is made from the DNA. Other DNA variants within this sample encode the same CDR3. J is TRDJ1 and V is TRDV2, with 7 bases identical to TRDD3. The CDR3 runs to 19 residues. The V gene's germline CDR1 is GEAIGNYY and CDR2 EKD. The ends lost 0 bases at V and 2 bases at J; junction bases unmatched: 17. The CDR3 loop is CACDTVKGYTSGRTDKLIF. The CDR3 DNA sequence: TGTGCCTGTGACACCGTTAAGGGATACACCTCCGGAAGAACCGATAAACTCATCTTT.

About this clone itself: TCRdb pairs this DNA with a much larger clone's protein that differs at residue 16, likely a read error; the protein shown was translated from the DNA. The rearrangement joins TRDV1 to TRDJ1; 10 bases are a match to TRDD3. The length of the CDR3 is 20 residues. With V trimmed by 4 bases and J by 7 bases, 24 bases remained unmatched. The germline V gene has CDR1 TSWWSYY and CDR2 QGS. The CDR3 sequence: CALGAPYPARNWGIVGKLIF. DNA for the CDR3: TGTGCTCTTGGGGCTCCTTACCCTGCGAGGAACTGGGGGATCGTCGGTAAACTCATCTTT.